This entry describes one TCR beta chain. Its antigen remains unidentified. This entry comes from a study of T cell repertoires in cytomegalovirus infection. Study-level background: Used in the study were CMV epitopes, some recently identified and HLA-C-restricted, others well-studied and HLA-B-restricted. CMV infection together with matching HLA type was indicated by public TCR beta signatures. Findings and limits, study-wide: Clonotype analysis showed dominance of the ex vivo response by HLA-C-restricted CMV-specific TCR beta clonotypes. Of the TCR beta families, the public ones yielded a cumulative frequency that identified carriers of CMV plus the relevant HLA.

From the reads, TCRdb called clonotypes with MiXCR, one entry per CDR3 protein. The repertoire includes 90,000 to 120,000 distinct CDR3 sequences, 42% of them detected once, and approximately 74% sits in the top ten. The clonotype originates from a human donor in good health (CMV status not recorded). Some clones in this sample may be carry-over from other donors' samples. This material consisted of CD8+ T cells from cultured PBMCs, taken from culture after CMV antigen stimulation.

This chain's CDR3 is CSATPGQGGETQYF. The CDR3 bases are TGCAGTGCTACCCCGGGACAGGGAGGAGAGACCCAGTACTTC. V gene TRBV20-1 combines with J gene TRBJ2-5, with 9 nucleotides matching TRBD1. J was trimmed by 4 bases and V by 4 bases; bases with no gene match: 7. The CDR3 is 14 residues long. Germline V lookup: CDR1 DFQATT, CDR2 SNEGSKA (reference sequence).